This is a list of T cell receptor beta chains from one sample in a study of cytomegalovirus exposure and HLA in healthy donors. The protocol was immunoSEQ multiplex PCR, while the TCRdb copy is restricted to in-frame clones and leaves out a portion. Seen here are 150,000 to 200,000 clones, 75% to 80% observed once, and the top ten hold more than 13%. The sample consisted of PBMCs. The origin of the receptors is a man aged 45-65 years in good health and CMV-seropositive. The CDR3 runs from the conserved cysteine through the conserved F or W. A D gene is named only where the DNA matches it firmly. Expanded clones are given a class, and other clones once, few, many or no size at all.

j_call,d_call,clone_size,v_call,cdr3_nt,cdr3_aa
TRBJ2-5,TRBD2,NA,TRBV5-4,TGTGCCAGCAGCCGAGGACTAGCCCAAGAGACCCAGTACTTC,CASSRGLAQETQYF
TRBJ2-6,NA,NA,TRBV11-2,TGTGCCAGCAGCTCGATCCAGGGTGGCGGGGCCAACGTCCTGACTTTC,CASSSIQGGGANVLTF
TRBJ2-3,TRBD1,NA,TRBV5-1,TGCGCCAGCAGCGACCAGGGGGCGGGGTTCGATACGCAGTATTTT,CASSDQGAGFDTQYF
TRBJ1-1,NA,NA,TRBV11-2,TGTGCCAGCAGCTTAAGAACCAGAGAAGCTTTCTTT,CASSLRTREAFF
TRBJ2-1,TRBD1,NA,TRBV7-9,TGTGCCAGCAGCCCAGGGGGTGGTCGGGGCGATGAGCAGTTCTTC,CASSPGGGRGDEQFF
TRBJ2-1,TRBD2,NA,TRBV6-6,TGTGCCAGCAGTTGGGGTAGCGGGGGGCGAACCAATGAGCAGTTCTTC,CASSWGSGGRTNEQFF
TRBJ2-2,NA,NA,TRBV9,TGTGCCAGCAGCGTAAAAGGGGCCCCCGGGGAGCTGTTTTTT,CASSVKGAPGELFF
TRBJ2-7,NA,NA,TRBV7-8,TGTGCCAGCAGCTTAGGCAGGGCTCTTCCCTACGAGCAGTACTTC,CASSLGRALPYEQYF
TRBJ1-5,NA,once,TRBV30,TGTGCCTGGAGCAGGGATAGCAATCAGCCCCAGCATTTT,CAWSRDSNQPQHF
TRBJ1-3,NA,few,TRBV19,TGTGCCAGTAGTATCCAGCGGGGAGTGAAACTTGGAAACACCATATATTTT,CASSIQRGVKLGNTIYF
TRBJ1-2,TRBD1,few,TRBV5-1,TGCGCCAGCAGCTTGGCTCCGGGACAGGGGAACTATGGCTACACCTTC,CASSLAPGQGNYGYTF
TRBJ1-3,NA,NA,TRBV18,TGTGCCAGCTCACCGGGCGGGCCCAGCTCTGGAAACACCATATATTTT,CASSPGGPSSGNTIYF
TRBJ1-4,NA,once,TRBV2,TGTGCCAGCAGTGAGAATGAAAGGGGGTCTAATGAAAAACTGTTTTTT,CASSENERGSNEKLFF
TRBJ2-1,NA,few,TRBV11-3,TGTGCCAGCAGCTTCGGACACTACAATGAGCAGTTCTTC,CASSFGHYNEQFF
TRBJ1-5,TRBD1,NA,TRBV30,TGTGCCTGGAGTGTCGGCAGGGGGAATCAGCCCCAGCATTTT,CAWSVGRGNQPQHF
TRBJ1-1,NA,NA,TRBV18,TGTGCCAGCTCAGCAACAGGGAGCACTGAAGCTTTCTTT,CASSATGSTEAFF
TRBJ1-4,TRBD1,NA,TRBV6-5,TGTGCCAGCAGTTACGACAGGGGATCAAGCGAAAAACTGTTTTTT,CASSYDRGSSEKLFF
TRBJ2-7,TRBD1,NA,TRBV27,TGTGCCAGCAGTTTATCGTCGGACAGGGAGAGGGTTTACGAGCAGTACTTC,CASSLSSDRERVYEQYF
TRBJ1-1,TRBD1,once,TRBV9,TGTGCCAGCAGCGTTGCAGGGACAGGATCAAACACTGAAGCTTTCTTT,CASSVAGTGSNTEAFF
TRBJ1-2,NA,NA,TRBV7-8,TGTGCCAGCAGCCTAGTGGGGCAGGGGATTCGTAACTATGGCTACACCTTC,CASSLVGQGIRNYGYTF
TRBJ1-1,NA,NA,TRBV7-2,TGTGCCAGCAGCTTAGGGGGCGGGGGGCGGACTGAAGCTTTCTTT,CASSLGGGGRTEAFF
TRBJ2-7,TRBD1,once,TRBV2,TGTGCCCGCCAATCCAACAACGACAGGGGGCTTTCCTACGAGCAGTACTTC,CARQSNNDRGLSYEQYF
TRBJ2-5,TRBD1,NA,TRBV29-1,TGCAGCGTTATTGAGGGGGCGGTTTGGGAGACCCAGTACTTC,CSVIEGAVWETQYF
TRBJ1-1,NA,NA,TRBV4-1,TGCGCCAGCAGCCAAGAGATCACAGGGTCAGAAGCTTTCTTT,CASSQEITGSEAFF
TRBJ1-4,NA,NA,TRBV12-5,TGTGCTAGTGGTTTGACCCGGGACACAGAGATTAATGAAAAACTGTTTTTT,CASGLTRDTEINEKLFF
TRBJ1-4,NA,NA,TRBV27,TGTGCCAGCAGTTTTGGGGCGAGGAATGAAAAACTGTTTTTT,CASSFGARNEKLFF
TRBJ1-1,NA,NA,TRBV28,TGTGCCAGCAGTTTCAAACTCATATCGGTTTCGGACACTGAAGCTTTCTTT,CASSFKLISVSDTEAFF
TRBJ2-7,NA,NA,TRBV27,TGTGCCAGCAGTTATAAATCGACAGCGGGCTACGAGCAGTACTTC,CASSYKSTAGYEQYF
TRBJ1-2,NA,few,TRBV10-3,TGTGCCATCAGTGAAGACAGAGACTATGGCTACACCTTC,CAISEDRDYGYTF
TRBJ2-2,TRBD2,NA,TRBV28,TGTGCCAGCAGTTTAAGTCCTAGCGGGGATCTGGGCACCGGGGAGCTGTTTTTT,CASSLSPSGDLGTGELFF
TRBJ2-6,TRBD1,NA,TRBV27,TGTGCCAGCAGTTCCCCCTATGGGGCAGGGGGCTCTGGGGCCAACGTCCTGACTTTC,CASSSPYGAGGSGANVLTF
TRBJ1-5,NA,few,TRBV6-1,TGTGCCAGCAGGGAAGCCCTTAATAGCAATCAGCCCCAGCATTTT,CASREALNSNQPQHF
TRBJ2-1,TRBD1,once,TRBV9,TGTGCCAGCAGCCTCCGGACAGGGGGTAATGAGCAGTTCTTC,CASSLRTGGNEQFF
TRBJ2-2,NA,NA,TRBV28,TGTGCCAGCAGCGGTGGAGGGGCGATGGTCGGGGAGCTGTTTTTT,CASSGGGAMVGELFF
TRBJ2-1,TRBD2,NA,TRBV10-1,TGCGCCAGCAGTGACTTCTCTAGCGGGGACTACAATGAGCAGTTCTTC,CASSDFSSGDYNEQFF
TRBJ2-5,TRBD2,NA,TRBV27,TGTGCCAGCAGGGCGGGGGCGGGGGGCTCTCGAGAGACCCAGTACTTC,CASRAGAGGSRETQYF
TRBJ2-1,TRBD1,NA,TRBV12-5,TGTGCTAGTGGTCGAGGACAGGGAGGCAATGAGCAGTTCTTC,CASGRGQGGNEQFF
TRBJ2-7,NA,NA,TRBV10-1,TGCGCCAGCAGTGAGCCCCGAGCTGGACACCCCTACGAGCAGTACTTC,CASSEPRAGHPYEQYF
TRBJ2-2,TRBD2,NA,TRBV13,TGTGCCAGCAGCCATGGACTAGCGGGGGCGTACACCGGGGAGCTGTTTTTT,CASSHGLAGAYTGELFF
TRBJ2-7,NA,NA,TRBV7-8,TGTGCCAGCAGCCCAAACTACGAGCAGTACTTC,CASSPNYEQYF
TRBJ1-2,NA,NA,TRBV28,TGTGCCAGCAGTTTTAATGAGGGCAGTAGGGCACCCGGCTACACCTTC,CASSFNEGSRAPGYTF
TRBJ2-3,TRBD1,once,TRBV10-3,TGTGCCATCAGTGAAGCCGGGACAGGGGTAGTAGATACGCAGTATTTT,CAISEAGTGVVDTQYF
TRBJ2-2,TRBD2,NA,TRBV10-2,TGCGCCAGCAGTGGCGGGGGTGTCATGACCGGGGAGCTGTTTTTT,CASSGGGVMTGELFF
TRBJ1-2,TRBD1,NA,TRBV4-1,TGCGCCAGCAGCCAAGGACAGGGAAACGATGGCTACACCTTC,CASSQGQGNDGYTF
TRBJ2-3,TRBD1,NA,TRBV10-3,TGTGCCATCCGGGACAGTAGCACAGATACGCAGTATTTT,CAIRDSSTDTQYF
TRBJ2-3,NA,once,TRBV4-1,TGCGCCAGCAGCCCACAGGGTTTAACAGATACGCAGTATTTT,CASSPQGLTDTQYF
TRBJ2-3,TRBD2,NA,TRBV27,TGTGCCAGCAGTTTACTAGCGGGGGGGCCCGCAGATACGCAGTATTTT,CASSLLAGGPADTQYF
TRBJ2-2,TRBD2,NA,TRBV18,TGTGCCAGCTCACCAACGCTAGCGGTGAACACCGGGGAGCTGTTTTTT,CASSPTLAVNTGELFF
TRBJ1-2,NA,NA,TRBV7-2,TGTGCCAGCAGCTTAGGCGGGGACTATGGCTACACCTTC,CASSLGGDYGYTF
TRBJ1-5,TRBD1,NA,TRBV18,TGTGCCAGCTCGGGACAGGACAATCAGCCCCAGCATTTT,CASSGQDNQPQHF
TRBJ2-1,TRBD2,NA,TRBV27,TGTGCCAGCAGTTTAGGACTAGCGGGGGGAGAAAATGAGCAGTTCTTC,CASSLGLAGGENEQFF
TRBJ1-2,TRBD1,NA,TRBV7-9,TGTGCCAGCAGCCCCGGGGCGGGACAGCTACAATCTAACTATGGCTACACCTTC,CASSPGAGQLQSNYGYTF
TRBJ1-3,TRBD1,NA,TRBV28,TGTGCCAGCAGTCTTGGAACAGGGGCTAGAAACACCATATATTTT,CASSLGTGARNTIYF
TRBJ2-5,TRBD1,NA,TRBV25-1,TGTGCCATCAGTGAATGGGAGACAGGGGTTCGAGAGACCCAGTACTTC,CAISEWETGVRETQYF
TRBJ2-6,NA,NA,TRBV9,TGTGCCAGCAGCGCGCAAACCCCAGGTAACACTGGGGCCAACGTCCTGACTTTC,CASSAQTPGNTGANVLTF
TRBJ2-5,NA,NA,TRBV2,TGTGCCAGCAGTGAAGCGTACTACGGGGGAAAAGAGACCCAGTACTTC,CASSEAYYGGKETQYF
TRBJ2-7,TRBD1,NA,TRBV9,TGTGCCAGCAGCGCAGGACAGGAGCGCTACGAGCAGTACTTC,CASSAGQERYEQYF
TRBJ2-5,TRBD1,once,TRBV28,TGTGCCAGCGTGACAGGGAACCAGATGGCCCAGTACTTC,CASVTGNQMAQYF
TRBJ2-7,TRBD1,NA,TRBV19,TGTGCCAGTAGTCCCTGGGACAGCTCCTACGAGCAGTACTTC,CASSPWDSSYEQYF
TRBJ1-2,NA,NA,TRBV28,TGTGCCAGCAGCTTAGACAGTAGGGAACAGAATGGCTACACCTTC,CASSLDSREQNGYTF